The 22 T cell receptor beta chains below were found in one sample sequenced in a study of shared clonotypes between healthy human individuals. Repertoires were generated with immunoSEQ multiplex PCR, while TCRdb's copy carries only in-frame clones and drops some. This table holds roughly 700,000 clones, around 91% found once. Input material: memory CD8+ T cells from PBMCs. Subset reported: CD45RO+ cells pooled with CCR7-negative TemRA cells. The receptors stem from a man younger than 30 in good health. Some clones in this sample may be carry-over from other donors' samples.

The CDR3 loop reads CASRGLAGKETNYGYTF. As DNA, the CDR3 is TGTGCCAGCAGGGGTTTGGCAGGGAAAGAAACTAACTATGGCTACACCTTC. This chain uses TRBV28 with TRBJ1-2; TRBD1 might be the D (5 bases). V was cut by 6 bases and J by 0 bases, with 20 bases left in between. Germline lookup yields CDR1 MDHEN and CDR2 SYDVKM. This CDR3 is built from 17 residues.

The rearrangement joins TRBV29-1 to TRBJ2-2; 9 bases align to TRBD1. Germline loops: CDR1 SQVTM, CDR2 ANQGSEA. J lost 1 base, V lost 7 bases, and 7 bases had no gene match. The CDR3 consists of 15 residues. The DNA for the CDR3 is TGCAGCGCGGGCCTGGACAGGGGGAACACCGGGGAGCTGTTTTTT. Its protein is CSAGLDRGNTGELFF.

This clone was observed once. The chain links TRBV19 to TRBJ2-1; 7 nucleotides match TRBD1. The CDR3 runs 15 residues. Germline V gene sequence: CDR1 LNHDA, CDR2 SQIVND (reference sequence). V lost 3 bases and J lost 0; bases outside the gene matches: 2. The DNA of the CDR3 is TGTGCCAGTAGTATTAGACAGGGCTCCTACAATGAGCAGTTCTTC. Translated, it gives CASSIRQGSYNEQFF.

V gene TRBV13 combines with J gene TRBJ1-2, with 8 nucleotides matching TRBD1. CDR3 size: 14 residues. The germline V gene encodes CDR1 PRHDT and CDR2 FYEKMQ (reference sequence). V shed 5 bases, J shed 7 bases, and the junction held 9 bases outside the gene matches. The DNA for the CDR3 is TGTGCCAGCAGCCACCGGGACAGGAGTGTTGGCTACACCTTC. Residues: CASSHRDRSVGYTF.

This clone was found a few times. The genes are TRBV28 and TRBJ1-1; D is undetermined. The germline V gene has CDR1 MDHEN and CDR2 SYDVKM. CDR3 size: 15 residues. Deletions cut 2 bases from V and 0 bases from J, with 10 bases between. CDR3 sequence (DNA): TGTGCCAGCAGTTTAGTGTCGTTCATGAACACTGAAGCTTTCTTT. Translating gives CASSLVSFMNTEAFF.

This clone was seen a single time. CDR3 amino acids: CASSYLGTPSYNEQFF. CDR3 bases: TGTGCCAGCAGTTATCTCGGGACGCCGTCCTACAATGAGCAGTTCTTC. The chain employs TRBV6-6 and TRBJ2-1; TRBD1 or TRBD2 may be the D gene (5 bases each). Between the trimmed V and J ends, which lost 3 bases and 1 base, there was a span of 13 bases. The CDR3 consists of 16 residues. Germline CDR1 and CDR2: MNHNY and SVGAGI (reference sequence).

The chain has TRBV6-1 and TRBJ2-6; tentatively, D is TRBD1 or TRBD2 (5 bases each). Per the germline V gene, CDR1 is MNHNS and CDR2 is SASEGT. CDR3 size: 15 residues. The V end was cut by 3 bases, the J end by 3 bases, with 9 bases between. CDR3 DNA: TGTGCCAGCAGTGAGGGGGAAATTGGGGCCAACGTCCTGACTTTC. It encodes CASSEGEIGANVLTF.

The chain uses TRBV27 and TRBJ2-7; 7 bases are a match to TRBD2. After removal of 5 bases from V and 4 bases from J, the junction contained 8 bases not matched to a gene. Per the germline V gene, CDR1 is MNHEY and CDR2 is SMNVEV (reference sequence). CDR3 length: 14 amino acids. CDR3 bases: TGTGCCAGCAGTGTTAGCGGGTTCGGATACGAGCAGTACTTC. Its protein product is CASSVSGFGYEQYF.

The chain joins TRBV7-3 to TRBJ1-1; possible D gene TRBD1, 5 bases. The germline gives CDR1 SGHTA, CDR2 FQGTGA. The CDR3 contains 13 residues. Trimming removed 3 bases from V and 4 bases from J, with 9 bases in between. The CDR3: CASSFETVTEAFF. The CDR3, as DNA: TGTGCCAGCAGCTTCGAGACAGTCACTGAAGCTTTCTTT.

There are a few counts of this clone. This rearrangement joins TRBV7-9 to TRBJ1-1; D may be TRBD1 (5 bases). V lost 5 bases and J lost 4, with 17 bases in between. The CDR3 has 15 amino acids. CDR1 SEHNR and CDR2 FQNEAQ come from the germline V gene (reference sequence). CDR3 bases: TGTGCCAGCAGCGCGCTTGGGGCGGGTGGCACTGAAGCTTTCTTT. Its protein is CASSALGAGGTEAFF.

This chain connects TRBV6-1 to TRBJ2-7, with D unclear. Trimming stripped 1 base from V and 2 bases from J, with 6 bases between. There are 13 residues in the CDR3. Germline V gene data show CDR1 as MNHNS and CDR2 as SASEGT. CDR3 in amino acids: CASSEGHPYEQYF. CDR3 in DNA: TGTGCCAGCAGTGAAGGCCATCCCTACGAGCAGTACTTC.

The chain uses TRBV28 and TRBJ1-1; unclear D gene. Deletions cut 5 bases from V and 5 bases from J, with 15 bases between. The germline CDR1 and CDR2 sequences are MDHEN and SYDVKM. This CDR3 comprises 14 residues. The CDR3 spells CASSNIRLQTEAFF. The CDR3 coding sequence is TGTGCCAGCAGTAATATTCGCCTCCAGACTGAAGCTTTCTTT.

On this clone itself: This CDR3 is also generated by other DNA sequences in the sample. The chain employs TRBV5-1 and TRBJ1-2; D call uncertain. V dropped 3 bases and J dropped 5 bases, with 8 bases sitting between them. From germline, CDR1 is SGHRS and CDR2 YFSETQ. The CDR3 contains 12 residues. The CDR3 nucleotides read TGCGCCAGCAGCTCGCGAACTTATGGCTACACCTTC. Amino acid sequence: CASSSRTYGYTF.

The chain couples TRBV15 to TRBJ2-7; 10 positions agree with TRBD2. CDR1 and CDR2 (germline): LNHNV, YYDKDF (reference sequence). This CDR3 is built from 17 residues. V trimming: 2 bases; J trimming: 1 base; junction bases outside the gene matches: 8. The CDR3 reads CATSRYSGLAASYEQYF. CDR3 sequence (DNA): TGTGCCACCAGCAGATATTCTGGACTAGCGGCATCCTACGAGCAGTACTTC.

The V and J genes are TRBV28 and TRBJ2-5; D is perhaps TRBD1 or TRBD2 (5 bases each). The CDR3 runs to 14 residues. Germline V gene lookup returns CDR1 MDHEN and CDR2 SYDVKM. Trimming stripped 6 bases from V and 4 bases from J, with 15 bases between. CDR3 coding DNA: TGTGCCAGCAGACCTCCAAGGGACGGAGAGACCCAGTACTTC. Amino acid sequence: CASRPPRDGETQYF.

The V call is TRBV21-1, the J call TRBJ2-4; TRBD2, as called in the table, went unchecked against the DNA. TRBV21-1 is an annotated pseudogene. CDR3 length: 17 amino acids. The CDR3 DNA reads TGTGCCAGCAGCAAAATAACGGCGGGAGGTACCAAAAACATTCAGTACTTC. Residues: CASSKITAGGTKNIQYF.

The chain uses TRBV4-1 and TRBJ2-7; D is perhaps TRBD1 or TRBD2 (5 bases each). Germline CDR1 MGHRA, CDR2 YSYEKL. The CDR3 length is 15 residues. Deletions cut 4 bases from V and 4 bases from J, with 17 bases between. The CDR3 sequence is CASSPGWDGTYEQYF. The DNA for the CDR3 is TGCGCCAGCAGCCCGGGGTGGGACGGCACATACGAGCAGTACTTC.

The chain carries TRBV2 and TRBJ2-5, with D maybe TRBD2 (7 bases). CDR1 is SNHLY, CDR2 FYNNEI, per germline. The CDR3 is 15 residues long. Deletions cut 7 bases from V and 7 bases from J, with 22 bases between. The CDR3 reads CASTHQDGGGGTQYF. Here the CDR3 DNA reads TGTGCCAGCACTCACCAGGACGGAGGGGGGGGGACCCAGTACTTC. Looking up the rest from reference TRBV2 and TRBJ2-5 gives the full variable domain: EPEVTQTPSHQVTQMGQEVILRCVPISNHLYFYWYRQILGQKVEFLVSFYNNEISEKSEIFDDQFSVERPDGSNFTLKIRSTKLEDSAMYFCASTHQDGGGGTQYFGPGTRLLVL.

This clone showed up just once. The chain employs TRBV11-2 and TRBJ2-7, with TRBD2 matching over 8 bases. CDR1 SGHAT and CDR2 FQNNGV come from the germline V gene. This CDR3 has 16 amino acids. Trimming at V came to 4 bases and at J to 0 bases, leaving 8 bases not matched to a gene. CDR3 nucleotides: TGTGCCAGCAGCTCCTTTAGCGGGAAACACTCCTACGAGCAGTACTTC. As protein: CASSSFSGKHSYEQYF.

For the CDR3, the DNA is TGTGCCAGCAGCCCCCGTGTTGTAGCGGGAGGGTATGAGCAGTTCTTC. This translates into CASSPRVVAGGYEQFF. The rearrangement joins TRBV13 to TRBJ2-1; 11 bases line up with TRBD2. The germline V gene has CDR1 PRHDT and CDR2 FYEKMQ (reference sequence). The V and J ends lost 5 bases and 8 bases, in that order; junction bases with no gene match: 11. The CDR3 sequence is 16 residues long.

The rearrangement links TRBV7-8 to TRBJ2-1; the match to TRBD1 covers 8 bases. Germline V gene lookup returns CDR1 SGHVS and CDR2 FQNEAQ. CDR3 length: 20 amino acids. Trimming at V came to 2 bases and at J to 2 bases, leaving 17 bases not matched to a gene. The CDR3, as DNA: TGTGCCAGCAGCTTAACTATCGCGGAACCCCTCAGGGGGCCCTACAATGAGCAGTTCTTC. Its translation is CASSLTIAEPLRGPYNEQFF.

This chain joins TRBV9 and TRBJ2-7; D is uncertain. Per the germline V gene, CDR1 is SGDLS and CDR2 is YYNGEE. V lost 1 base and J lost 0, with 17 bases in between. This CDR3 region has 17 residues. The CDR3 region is CASSVLERQASSYEQYF. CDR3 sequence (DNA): TGTGCCAGCAGCGTATTGGAGAGGCAGGCCAGCTCCTACGAGCAGTACTTC.